This T cell receptor (beta chain) was identified during a study of blood T cell repertoires in COVID-19. CDR1 and CDR2 (germline): SGHRS, YFSETQ. The CDR3 contains 16 residues. After removal of 6 bases from V and 5 bases from J, the junction contained 12 bases not matched to a gene. Only one count was recorded for this clone. Clones were read by immunoSEQ multiplex PCR, and TCRdb kept only the in-frame ones, dropping some. The sample contains hundreds of thousands of clones, over 80% of which appear only once. This receptor was identified in a woman aged 25 to 39 with COVID-19, enrolled during active disease. The chain links TRBV5-1 to TRBJ2-1; 9 nucleotides match TRBD1. The specimen was peripheral blood. CDR3: CASTITGTGIDNEQFF. Here the CDR3 DNA reads TGCGCCAGCACCATTACCGGGACAGGGATAGACAATGAGCAGTTCTTC.